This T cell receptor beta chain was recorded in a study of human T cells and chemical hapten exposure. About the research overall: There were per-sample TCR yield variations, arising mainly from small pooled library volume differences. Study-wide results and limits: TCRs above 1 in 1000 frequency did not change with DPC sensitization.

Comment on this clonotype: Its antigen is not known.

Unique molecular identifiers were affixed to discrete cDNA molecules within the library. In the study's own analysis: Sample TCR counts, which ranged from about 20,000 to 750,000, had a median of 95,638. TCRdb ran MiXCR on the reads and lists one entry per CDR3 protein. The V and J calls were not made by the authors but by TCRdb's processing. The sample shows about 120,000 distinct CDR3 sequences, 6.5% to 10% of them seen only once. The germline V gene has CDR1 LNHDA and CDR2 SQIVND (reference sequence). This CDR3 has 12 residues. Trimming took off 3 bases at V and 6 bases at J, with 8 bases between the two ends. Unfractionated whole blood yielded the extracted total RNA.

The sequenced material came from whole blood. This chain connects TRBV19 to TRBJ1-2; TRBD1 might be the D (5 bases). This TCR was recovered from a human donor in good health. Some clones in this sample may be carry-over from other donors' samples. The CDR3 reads CASSMLGDGYTF. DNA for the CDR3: TGTGCCAGTAGTATGCTGGGGGATGGCTACACCTTC. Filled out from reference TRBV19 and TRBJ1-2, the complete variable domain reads DGGITQSPKYLFRKEGQNVTLSCEQNLNHDAMYWYRQDPGQGLRLIYYSQIVNDFQKGDIAEGYSVSREKKESFPLTVTSAQKNPTAFYLCASSMLGDGYTFGSGTRLTVV.